The clone carrying this TCR beta chain came up many times. Germline V gene data show CDR1 as DFQATT and CDR2 as SNEGSKA (reference sequence). V dropped 0 bases and J dropped 5 bases, with 16 bases sitting between them. This CDR3 is 15 amino acids long. The sample originates from a study of T cells in Graves' hyperthyroidism and ophthalmopathy. RNA transcripts gave rise to amplified TCR beta CDR3 regions. TCR CDR3 regions were first amplified by RT-PCR with HTBI primers. TCRdb ran MiXCR on the multiplex PCR reads and lists one entry per CDR3 protein. This table holds around 350,000 distinct CDR3 sequences, over 15% found once.

The sample taken for sequencing was blood. V and J are TRBV20-1 and TRBJ2-5, with TRBD2 as a possible D gene (7 bases). The TCR originated in a woman in her late teens or twenties with Graves' hyperthyroidism. CDR3 coding DNA: TGCAGTGCTAGAGATTTTCGGGGGGCTGGGGAGACCCAGTACTTC. It codes for CSARDFRGAGETQYF.